These 23 T cell receptor beta chains were sequenced from one sample in a study of blood T cell repertoires in COVID-19. The table came from immunoSEQ multiplex PCR; TCRdb's copy has only in-frame clones and leaves some out. The sample lists some 160,000 clones, about four fifths occurring once. Sequenced sample: PBMCs or T cells enriched from blood (not recorded which). The receptors stem from a woman aged 55-75 years who had recovered from COVID-19.

This chain connects TRBV12-3 or TRBV12-4 to TRBJ1-5; no clear D. The CDR3 is 13 amino acids. V was cut by 6 bases and J by 0 bases, with 6 bases left in between. Here the CDR3 reads CASRQFSNQPQHF. CDR3 coding DNA: TGTGCCAGCAGACAGTTTAGCAATCAGCCCCAGCATTTT.

The V and J genes are TRBV27 and TRBJ2-7; TRBD1 matches at 7 bases. CDR3 length: 14 amino acids. Germline V gene sequence: CDR1 MNHEY, CDR2 SMNVEV (reference sequence). The junction had 3 bases not matched to a gene; V was cut back by 4 bases and J by 0 bases. The CDR3 spells CASSSRQGSYEQYF. CDR3 nucleotides: TGTGCCAGCAGTTCCCGACAGGGCTCCTACGAGCAGTACTTC.

The chain has TRBV13 and TRBJ2-1; 11 bases map to TRBD2. Germline trimming cut 5 bases from V and 5 bases from J; bases unmatched to any gene: 5. The CDR3 is 15 amino acids. Germline V gives CDR1 PRHDT, CDR2 FYEKMQ (reference sequence). The CDR3 DNA reads TGTGCCAGCAGCGTGGGACTAGCGGTTCACAATGAGCAGTTCTTC. Translated: CASSVGLAVHNEQFF.

This rearrangement joins TRBV5-1 to TRBJ1-1; maybe TRBD1 (6 bases). Germline loops: CDR1 SGHRS, CDR2 YFSETQ. V dropped 6 bases and J dropped 1 base, with 10 bases sitting between them. This CDR3 has 13 residues. The CDR3, as DNA: TGCGCCAGCACCTCGGGACAGAACACTGAAGCTTTCTTT. Amino acids: CASTSGQNTEAFF.

The V call is TRBV12-3 or TRBV12-4, the J call TRBJ1-1; possible D gene TRBD1, 5 bases. CDR3 length: 13 amino acids. Trimming removed 8 bases from V and 0 bases from J, with 10 bases in between. CDR3 in amino acids: CASQDNMNTEAFF. The CDR3 DNA is TGTGCCAGCCAGGACAACATGAACACTGAAGCTTTCTTT.

This chain's CDR3 is CASSPLSEAFF. CDR3 DNA: TGTGCCAGCAGTCCCCTCTCTGAAGCTTTCTTT. V is TRBV12-3 or TRBV12-4 and J is TRBJ1-1; D call uncertain. The CDR3 runs to 11 residues. Trimming pared 5 bases from V and 6 bases from J, leaving 7 bases between.

This chain joins TRBV6-4 and TRBJ1-2, with 12 bases aligning to TRBD1. The CDR3 runs to 16 residues. The V segment lost 0 bases and the J segment 5 bases; nucleotides outside the gene matches: 4. Germline V CDR1 and CDR2: MRHNA, SNTAGT. CDR3: CASSDSGQGARYGYTF. The CDR3 coding sequence is TGTGCCAGCAGTGACTCGGGACAGGGGGCGAGATATGGCTACACCTTC.

There are many counts of this clone. This chain links TRBV9 with TRBJ2-5, with 13 nucleotides matching TRBD2. The V segment lost 4 bases and the J segment 3 bases; nucleotides outside the gene matches: 12. Germline V gene sequence: CDR1 SGDLS, CDR2 YYNGEE. The CDR3 has 18 residues. CDR3 DNA sequence: TGTGCCAGCAGCCAGACTAGCGGGGGGATTATAACCAAAGAGACCCAGTACTTC. Translation gives CASSQTSGGIITKETQYF.

The chain couples TRBV3-1 (or the pseudogene TRBV3-2) to TRBJ1-1; D may be TRBD1 (5 bases). Trimming left V 3 bases short and J 6 bases short, with 14 bases between. This CDR3 contains 14 residues. The germline V gene encodes CDR1 LGHDT and CDR2 YNNKEL (reference sequence). The CDR3 nucleotides are TGTGCCAGCAGCCAGGCCCCTAGGGGTTCTGAAGCTTTCTTT. As protein: CASSQAPRGSEAFF.

The chain combines TRBV5-1 with TRBJ1-3, with D maybe TRBD1 (6 bases). Trimming stripped 0 bases from V and 4 bases from J, with 17 bases between. This CDR3 has 17 residues. Germline lookup yields CDR1 SGHRS and CDR2 YFSETQ. CDR3: CASSLGSWTDKGNTIYF. Here the CDR3 DNA reads TGCGCCAGCAGCTTGGGTTCATGGACAGACAAAGGAAACACCATATATTTT.

The chain carries TRBV4-1 and TRBJ2-5, with a possible D match to TRBD2 (7 bases). V lost 0 bases and J 5 bases, leaving 13 bases between the germline ends. Germline CDR1 MGHRA, CDR2 YSYEKL. The CDR3 covers 15 residues. The CDR3 region is CASSQDAGAWETQYF. CDR3 in DNA: TGCGCCAGCAGCCAAGATGCGGGGGCATGGGAGACCCAGTACTTC.

The V call is TRBV3-1 (or the pseudogene TRBV3-2), the J call TRBJ2-7, with a possible D match to TRBD1 (5 bases). Trimming took 0 bases from V and 2 from J, leaving 8 bases between them. The CDR3 consists of 14 residues. Germline V lookup: CDR1 LGHDT, CDR2 YNNKEL (reference sequence). The chain's CDR3 is CASSQDRVPYEQYF. The CDR3 DNA reads TGTGCCAGCAGCCAAGACAGGGTCCCCTACGAGCAGTACTTC.

The chain links TRBV4-2 to TRBJ2-7, with D possibly matching TRBD1 (6 bases). The CDR3 totals 15 residues. CDR1 and CDR2 (germline): LGHNA, YNFKEQ. With 3 bases removed from V and 2 bases from J, the gap between germline ends came to 14 bases. The CDR3 region has the DNA TGTGCCAGCAGCCACCTGCCGGACAGTACCTACGAGCAGTACTTC. Translation: CASSHLPDSTYEQYF.

The rearrangement links TRBV6-5 to TRBJ1-2, with 9 nucleotides matching TRBD1. Germline CDR1 is MNHEY and CDR2 is SVGAGI. V was pared by 11 bases and J by 8 bases, with 15 bases of the junction left unmatched. The CDR3 is 14 residues long. The DNA for the CDR3 is TGTGCCTGTTGGCTCGGGACAGGGCGAGAAGGCTACACCTTC. Translating it yields CACWLGTGREGYTF.

V and J are TRBV2 and TRBJ1-1, with TRBD1 as a possible D gene (6 bases). V lost 8 bases, J lost 9 bases, and 13 bases lay in between. Germline lookup yields CDR1 SNHLY and CDR2 FYNNEI. The CDR3 is made up of 11 amino acids. The CDR3 sequence is CASGGGFKAFF. The CDR3 DNA is TGTGCCAGCGGGGGCGGTTTTAAAGCTTTCTTT.

The CDR3 reads CASRTGRDYGYTF. The DNA for the CDR3 is TGTGCCAGCAGGACGGGGAGGGACTATGGCTACACCTTC. The chain joins TRBV6-5 to TRBJ1-2; D call uncertain. Germline lookup yields CDR1 MNHEY and CDR2 SVGAGI. Trimming shortened V by 6 bases and J by 3 bases, and 11 bases separated the two germline ends. The CDR3 totals 13 residues.

The chain is built from TRBV30 and TRBJ2-2; unclear D gene. Germline values: CDR1 GTSNPN, CDR2 SVGIG (reference sequence). The CDR3 consists of 13 residues. Trimming took off 0 bases at V and 6 bases at J, with 8 bases between the two ends. The CDR3 sequence: CAWSVIRAGELFF. The DNA of the CDR3 is TGTGCCTGGAGTGTAATTCGGGCCGGGGAGCTGTTTTTT.

This chain connects TRBV4-2 to TRBJ2-3, with 11 bases that match TRBD2. This CDR3 is 16 amino acids long. Germline CDR1 is LGHNA and CDR2 is YNFKEQ. Trimming removed 5 bases from V and 1 base from J; junction bases left unmatched: 5. The CDR3 here is CASSYSGLAGTDTQYF. CDR3 DNA sequence: TGTGCCAGCAGCTACTCGGGACTAGCGGGCACAGATACGCAGTATTTT.

The V and J genes are TRBV4-1 and TRBJ2-1, with D maybe TRBD2 (6 bases). V lost 1 base, J lost 7 bases, and 17 bases lay in between. Per germline, CDR1 MGHRA and CDR2 YSYEKL. The CDR3 covers 16 residues. CDR3 coding DNA: TGCGCCAGCAGCCAAGTGATGACTCTGGGGGGAAATGAGCAGTTCTTC. Translating gives CASSQVMTLGGNEQFF.

The table lists this clone with a few counts. The rearrangement joins TRBV13 to TRBJ1-1; tentative D call: TRBD1 (5 bases). The CDR3 runs to 15 residues. Trimming took 4 bases from V and 4 from J, leaving 16 bases between them. Germline CDR1 and CDR2: PRHDT and FYEKMQ (reference sequence). CDR3 DNA: TGTGCCAGCAGCTGGCGCGGGAGTGGGGCCACTGAAGCTTTCTTT. Encoded protein: CASSWRGSGATEAFF.

This chain joins TRBV9 and TRBJ1-3; TRBD1 is a possible D gene (5 bases). The CDR3 contains 15 residues. V lost 0 bases, J lost 2 bases, and 9 bases lay in between. Germline V gene lookup returns CDR1 SGDLS and CDR2 YYNGEE. CDR3 in amino acids: CASSVGLGAGNTIYF. DNA for the CDR3: TGTGCCAGCAGCGTAGGTTTAGGGGCTGGAAACACCATATATTTT.

There are many counts of this clone. The rearrangement links TRBV29-1 to TRBJ1-2; 7 positions agree with TRBD1. Looked up from germline, CDR1 is SQVTM and CDR2 is ANQGSEA. The V gene end was trimmed by 3 bases and the J gene end by 6 bases; junction bases not matched to a gene: 4. The CDR3 contains 12 residues. The CDR3 region is CSVDPRGDGYTF. CDR3 DNA: TGCAGCGTTGACCCCAGGGGGGATGGCTACACCTTC. Using reference TRBV29-1 and TRBJ1-2 for the parts outside the CDR3, the full variable domain is SAVISQKPSRDICQRGTSLTIQCQVDSQVTMMFWYRQQPGQSLTLIATANQGSEATYESGFVIDKFPISRPNLTFSTLTVSNMSPEDSSIYLCSVDPRGDGYTFGSGTRLTVV.

The chain links TRBV6-1 to TRBJ1-1, with D unresolved. Trimming shortened V by 0 bases and J by 8 bases, and 4 bases separated the two germline ends. The CDR3 runs to 11 residues. Germline CDR1 and CDR2: MNHNS and SASEGT. CDR3 bases: TGTGCCAGCAGTGAAGCCAGGGAAGCTTTCTTT. Protein sequence: CASSEAREAFF.